A single sample is the source of the 23 T cell receptor beta chains below, sequenced in a study of blood T cell repertoires in COVID-19. Generated by immunoSEQ multiplex PCR, the TCRdb table keeps only in-frame clones and is missing some. This sample has more than 250,000 clones; about 91% occur once, and the top ten carry approximately 1.6%. Source material: peripheral blood. Receptors were obtained from a woman in her 30s with COVID-19, enrolled during active disease.

About this clone: The sample contains more than one DNA sequence encoding this CDR3. The chain recombines TRBV7-9 with TRBJ1-1, with a tentative D call TRBD1 (5 bases). Germline V gene sequence: CDR1 SEHNR, CDR2 FQNEAQ (reference sequence). The CDR3 loop spans 14 amino acids. Deletions cut 5 bases from V and 4 bases from J, with 14 bases between. CDR3 in amino acids: CASSPGPGGTEAFF. The CDR3 DNA reads TGTGCCAGCAGCCCGGGGCCCGGGGGCACTGAAGCTTTCTTT.

This clone has just one count. CDR3 DNA: TGTGCCAGCAGCCTACAACGAAGTCCCGCGGCCGGGGAGCTGTTTTTT. Encoded protein: CASSLQRSPAAGELFF. The genes are TRBV3-1 (or the pseudogene TRBV3-2) and TRBJ2-2; D is ambiguous. Germline CDR1 is LGHDT and CDR2 is YNNKEL (reference sequence). CDR3 size: 16 residues. The V end lost 4 bases, the J end lost 6 bases, and 18 bases lay between the germline ends.

The V gene is TRBV24-1, the J gene TRBJ1-1; 7 bases match TRBD1. The CDR3 spans 15 residues. V lost 2 bases and J lost 1; bases outside the gene matches: 3. Germline CDR1 reads KGHDR; CDR2 reads SFDVKD. CDR3 sequence reads: CATSDSAGGNTEAFF. The CDR3 bases are TGTGCCACCAGTGATTCCGCAGGGGGGAACACTGAAGCTTTCTTT.

The rearrangement joins TRBV29-1 to TRBJ1-2, with 7 bases identical to TRBD1. This CDR3 is built from 12 residues. V gave up 6 bases and J gave up 5 bases; unmatched junction bases: 6. Germline CDR1 reads SQVTM; CDR2 reads ANQGSEA. In DNA form, the CDR3 reads TGCAGCGTGAGACAGGGAAAGTATGGCTACACCTTC. Protein sequence: CSVRQGKYGYTF.

This chain uses TRBV28 with TRBJ1-2; D is uncertain. The germline CDR1 and CDR2 sequences are MDHEN and SYDVKM. V shed 7 bases and J shed 8 bases, with 20 bases lying between them. This CDR3 has 14 residues. The CDR3, as DNA: TGTGCCAGCACCCTCCCAGGCGGGGTTAGGGGCTACACCTTC. The encoded protein is CASTLPGGVRGYTF.

The chain joins TRBV19 to TRBJ1-5; no firm D call. This CDR3 is built from 13 residues. V lost 5 bases and J 5 bases, leaving 10 bases between the germline ends. Germline-derived CDR1 and CDR2 are LNHDA and SQIVND (reference sequence). CDR3: CASSPMGDQPQHF. As DNA, the CDR3 is TGTGCCAGTAGTCCTATGGGAGATCAGCCCCAGCATTTT.

In DNA form, the CDR3 reads TGTGCCAGCAGTGCAGGTAGCGGGGCAACAGATACGCAGTATTTT. Translated: CASSAGSGATDTQYF. The V gene is TRBV6-4, the J gene TRBJ2-3, with TRBD2 matching 8 bases. J was trimmed by 3 bases and V by 4 bases; bases with no gene match: 6. Per germline, CDR1 MRHNA and CDR2 SNTAGT. There are 15 residues in the CDR3.

The V gene is TRBV9, the J gene TRBJ2-7; D might be TRBD1 (6 bases). CDR3 length: 14 amino acids. CDR1 is SGDLS and CDR2 is YYNGEE in the germline V gene. The V gene lost 4 bases and the J gene lost 4 bases, with 15 bases spanning the gap. CDR3 sequence (DNA): TGTGCCAGCAGCCCCAGATTACAGGGATACGAGCAGTACTTC. Its translation: CASSPRLQGYEQYF.

The chain combines TRBV5-1 with TRBJ1-4; TRBD1 aligns across 7 bases. The V and J ends lost 4 bases and 6 bases, in that order; junction bases with no gene match: 6. From germline, CDR1 is SGHRS and CDR2 YFSETQ. The CDR3 spans 14 residues. The CDR3 bases are TGCGCCAGCAGCCGGGACAGTACATATGAAAAACTGTTTTTT. Translation: CASSRDSTYEKLFF.

Note on this clone: The sample contains more than one DNA sequence encoding this CDR3. The rearrangement uses TRBV6-5 and TRBJ1-1; possibly TRBD1 for D (5 bases). The CDR3 contains 14 residues. V shed 7 bases and J shed 5 bases, with 17 bases lying between them. The germline V gene encodes CDR1 MNHEY and CDR2 SVGAGI. The CDR3 loop is CASTVGGPGTEAFF. The CDR3 coding sequence is TGTGCCAGCACGGTGGGGGGACCGGGGACTGAAGCTTTCTTT.

The chain couples TRBV2 to TRBJ2-1; 10 nucleotides line up with TRBD2. CDR3 length: 17 residues. V lost 5 bases, J lost 9 bases, and 16 bases stayed unmatched. Germline V lookup: CDR1 SNHLY, CDR2 FYNNEI. CDR3 amino acids: CASSWMGSGGALREQFF. CDR3 bases: TGTGCCAGCAGTTGGATGGGGAGCGGGGGGGCTTTGCGTGAGCAGTTCTTC. Complete variable domain (other parts from reference TRBV2 and TRBJ2-1): EPEVTQTPSHQVTQMGQEVILRCVPISNHLYFYWYRQILGQKVEFLVSFYNNEISEKSEIFDDQFSVERPDGSNFTLKIRSTKLEDSAMYFCASSWMGSGGALREQFFGPGTRLTVL.

This sequence joins TRBV6-2 or TRBV6-3 and TRBJ1-5; D gene uncertain. From germline, CDR1 is MNHEY and CDR2 SVGEGT. Trimming shortened V by 5 bases and J by 6 bases, and 17 bases separated the two germline ends. The CDR3 has 15 amino acids. This CDR3 reads CASSTRQHAPQPQHF. The CDR3 DNA reads as TGTGCCAGCAGTACCAGGCAGCATGCCCCTCAGCCCCAGCATTTT.

In this sample, this clone turned up once. This chain uses TRBV7-2 with TRBJ2-2, with 8 bases that match TRBD2. The CDR3 has 13 amino acids. Germline V CDR1 and CDR2: SGHTA, FQGNSA. J lost 6 bases, V lost 4 bases, and 1 base had no gene match. The CDR3 nucleotides are TGTGCCAGCAGCTCCGGGGGGGCCGGGGAGCTGTTTTTT. Protein sequence: CASSSGGAGELFF. Variable domain in full (rest from reference TRBV7-2 and TRBJ2-2): GAGVSQSPSNKVTEKGKDVELRCDPISGHTALYWYRQSLGQGLEFLIYFQGNSAPDKSGLPSDRFSAERTGGSVSTLTIQRTQQEDSAVYLCASSSGGAGELFFGEGSRLTVL.

CDR3 in DNA: TGTGCCAGCAGTGAATCGAGAGGGTATAATTCACCCCTCCACTTT. Translating it yields CASSESRGYNSPLHF. The rearrangement links TRBV6-1 to TRBJ1-6; no firm D call. V lost 2 bases and J lost 4, with 9 bases in between. The CDR3 covers 15 residues. The germline gives CDR1 MNHNS, CDR2 SASEGT.

The V gene is TRBV20-1, the J gene TRBJ1-6; D perhaps matches TRBD1 (5 bases). The length of the CDR3 is 15 residues. CDR1 and CDR2 (germline): DFQATT, SNEGSKA (reference sequence). The V and J ends lost 3 bases and 9 bases respectively, with 18 bases between them. The CDR3 reads CSASPGQGFGSPLHF. The CDR3 bases are TGCAGTGCTAGTCCCGGTCAGGGATTTGGTTCACCCCTCCACTTT.

V usage is TRBV7-2 and J usage is TRBJ1-4; D ambiguous. The CDR3 loop spans 15 amino acids. CDR1 is SGHTA, CDR2 FQGNSA, per germline. The V and J ends lost 2 bases and 8 bases respectively, with 15 bases between them. CDR3 nucleotide sequence: TGTGCCAGCAGCTTAACCCGGGGTCTAGGGGAAAAACTGTTTTTT. It specifies CASSLTRGLGEKLFF.

The V gene is TRBV11-2, the J gene TRBJ2-2, with TRBD2 identical over 7 bases. Trimming cost V 3 bases and J 2 bases; bases outside gene matches: 3. Looked up from germline, CDR1 is SGHAT and CDR2 is FQNNGV. The CDR3 has 15 amino acids. The CDR3, as DNA: TGTGCCAGCAGCTTCCTAGCGGATAACACCGGGGAGCTGTTTTTT. This gives the protein CASSFLADNTGELFF.

The chain recombines TRBV11-2 with TRBJ1-2; TRBD1 might be the D (5 bases). V lost 3 bases to trimming and J lost 8 bases, with 16 bases between them. The CDR3 sequence is 14 residues long. Germline CDR1 is SGHAT and CDR2 is FQNNGV. CDR3 bases: TGTGCCAGCAGCTTGAACAGGCACATAGAAGGCTACACCTTC. Translated, it gives CASSLNRHIEGYTF. Variable domain in full (rest from reference TRBV11-2 and TRBJ1-2): EAGVAQSPRYKIIEKRQSVAFWCNPISGHATLYWYQQILGQGPKLLIQFQNNGVVDDSQLPKDRFSAERLKGVDSTLKIQPAKLEDSAVYLCASSLNRHIEGYTFGSGTRLTVV.

The table lists this clone with a count of one. This rearrangement joins TRBV19 to TRBJ1-2, with TRBD1 identical over 8 bases. Germline values: CDR1 LNHDA, CDR2 SQIVND (reference sequence). This CDR3 is built from 13 residues. The ends lost 5 bases at V and 4 bases at J; junction bases unmatched: 3. In DNA, the CDR3 is TGTGCCAGTAGTCTGGGACAGGTCTATGGCTACACCTTC. Protein: CASSLGQVYGYTF.

The genes are TRBV19 and TRBJ1-5; no definite D call. The CDR3 contains 16 residues. Germline lookup yields CDR1 LNHDA and CDR2 SQIVND (reference sequence). With 8 bases removed from V and 0 bases from J, the gap between germline ends came to 17 bases. DNA for the CDR3: TGTGCCAGTGCCCGGGAGGCACCTTATAGCAATCAGCCCCAGCATTTT. Amino acids: CASAREAPYSNQPQHF.

The chain uses TRBV7-9 and TRBJ1-6; 9 positions agree with TRBD1. CDR3 length: 17 residues. V gave up 0 bases and J gave up 5 bases; unmatched junction bases: 5. Germline V gives CDR1 SEHNR, CDR2 FQNEAQ (reference sequence). DNA for the CDR3: TGTGCCAGCAGCTTAGCTTATGACAGGGGGAATAATTCACCCCTCCACTTT. Protein: CASSLAYDRGNNSPLHF.

A note on this clone: The limits of the CDR3 on the DNA are not certain, so only TCRdb's listed CDR3 is given. The chain employs TRBV6-5 and TRBJ2-3; the table's D call, TRBD2, has no DNA check behind it. The CDR3 comprises 16 residues, both ends counted. Germline CDR1 is MNHEY and CDR2 is SVGAGI. CDR3 protein: CASSSSWGGNTDTQYF.

The CDR3 loop is CASRTPNNRDGYTF. The DNA of the CDR3 is TGTGCCAGCAGAACTCCCAACAACAGGGATGGCTACACCTTC. This chain joins TRBV5-4 and TRBJ1-2; TRBD1 is a possible D gene (6 bases). From germline, CDR1 is SGHNT and CDR2 YYREEE (reference sequence). This CDR3 comprises 14 residues. Between the trimmed V and J ends, which lost 5 bases and 6 bases, there was a span of 17 bases.